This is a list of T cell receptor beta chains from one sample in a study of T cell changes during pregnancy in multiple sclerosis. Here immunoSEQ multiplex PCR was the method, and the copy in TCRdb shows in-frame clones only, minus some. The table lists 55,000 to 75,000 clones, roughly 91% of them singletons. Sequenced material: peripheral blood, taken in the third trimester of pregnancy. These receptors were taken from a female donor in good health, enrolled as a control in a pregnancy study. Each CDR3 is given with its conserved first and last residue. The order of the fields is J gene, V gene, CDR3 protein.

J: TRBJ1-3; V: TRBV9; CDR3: CASSLTYRAGNTIYF
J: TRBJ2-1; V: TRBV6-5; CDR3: CASRTRTSGYNEQFF
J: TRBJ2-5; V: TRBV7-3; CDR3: CASAIAGQETQYF
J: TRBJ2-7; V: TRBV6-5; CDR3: CASMKRASGTYEQYF
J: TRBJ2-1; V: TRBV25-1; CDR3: CASSGRNRVEQFF
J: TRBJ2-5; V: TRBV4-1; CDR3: CASSPNRGRVETQYF
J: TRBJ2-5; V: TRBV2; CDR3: CASTPPQTETQYF
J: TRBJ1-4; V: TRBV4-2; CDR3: CASSPSERDTNEKLFF
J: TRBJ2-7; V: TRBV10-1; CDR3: CASSERFRRYEQYF
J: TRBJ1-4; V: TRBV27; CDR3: CASSSYGQGTVGEKLFF
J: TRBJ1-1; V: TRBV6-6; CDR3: CASSYRGKDTEAFF
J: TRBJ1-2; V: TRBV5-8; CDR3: CASSPGSHLYGYTF
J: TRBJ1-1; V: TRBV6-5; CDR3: CASSSDVDRPSEAFF
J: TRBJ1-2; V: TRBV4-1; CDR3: CASSQEGFGGYTF
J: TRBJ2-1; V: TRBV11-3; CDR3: CASSPEAAGDEQFF
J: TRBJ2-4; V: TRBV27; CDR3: CASSTSWAPKNIQYF
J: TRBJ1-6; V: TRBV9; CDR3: CASSAVNSPLHF
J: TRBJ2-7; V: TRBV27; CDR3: CASRIAGGPYEQYF
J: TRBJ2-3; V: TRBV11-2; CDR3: CASSLEGGRDTQYF
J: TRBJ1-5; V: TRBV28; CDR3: CASSLQGPSHQPQHF
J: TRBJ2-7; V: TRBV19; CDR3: CASSTPGTNYEQYF
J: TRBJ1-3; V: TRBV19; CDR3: CASKVSGTHSHGNTIYF
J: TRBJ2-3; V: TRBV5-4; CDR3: CASSLVGTATDTQYF
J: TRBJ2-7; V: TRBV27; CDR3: CASSLRYFRGEQYF
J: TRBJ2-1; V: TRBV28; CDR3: CASSSSGRALNEQFF
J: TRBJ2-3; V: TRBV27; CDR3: CASSPSTDTQYF
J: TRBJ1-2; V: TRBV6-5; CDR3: CASSYSHQLYGYTF
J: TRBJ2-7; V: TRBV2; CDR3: CASSEKGAGGPEYEQYF
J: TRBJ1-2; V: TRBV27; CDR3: CASRSDSPYGYTF
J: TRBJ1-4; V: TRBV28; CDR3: CASSLTTGINEKLFF
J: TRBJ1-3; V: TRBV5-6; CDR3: CASSLTGQGSGNTIYF
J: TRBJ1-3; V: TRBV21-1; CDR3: CADHREGGNTIYF
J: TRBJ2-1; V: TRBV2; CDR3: CASSAGLAVYNEQFF
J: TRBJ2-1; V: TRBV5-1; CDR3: CASSYAFSYNEQFF
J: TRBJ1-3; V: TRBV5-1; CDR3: CASSLFSDSGNTIYF
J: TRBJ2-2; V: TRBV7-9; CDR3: CASSLAPTGLGGELFF
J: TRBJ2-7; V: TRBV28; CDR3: CASSLPSGSSYEQYF
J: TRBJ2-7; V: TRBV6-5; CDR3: CASGRAVYEQYF
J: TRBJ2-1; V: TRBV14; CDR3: CASSQDRESWNEQFF
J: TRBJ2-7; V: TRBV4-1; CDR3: CASSQGTGVYEQYF
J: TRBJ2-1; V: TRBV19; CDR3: CASLSLGGGTYNEQFF
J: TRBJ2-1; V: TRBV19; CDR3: CASSGPEREGSYNEQFF
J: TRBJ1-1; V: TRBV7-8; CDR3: CASSLGAGVIPDTEAFF
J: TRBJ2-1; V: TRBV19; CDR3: CASSVGGNSYNEQFF
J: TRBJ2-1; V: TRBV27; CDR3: CASNMSGGGPYNEQFF
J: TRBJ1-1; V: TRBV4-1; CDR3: CASSIRALNTEAFF
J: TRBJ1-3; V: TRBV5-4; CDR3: CASARGLGNTIYF
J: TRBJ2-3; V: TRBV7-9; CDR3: CASSAPLAGGDTDTQYF
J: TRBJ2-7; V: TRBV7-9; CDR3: CASSSPGGSFFYEQYF
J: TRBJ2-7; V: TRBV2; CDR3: CASYGGIGYEQYF
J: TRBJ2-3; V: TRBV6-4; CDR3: CASSEGGSTDTQYF
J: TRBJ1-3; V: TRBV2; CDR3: CASSKNRQDPGNTIYF
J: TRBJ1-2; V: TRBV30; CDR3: CACKRRAPDGYTF
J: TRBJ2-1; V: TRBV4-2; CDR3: CASTSRRDSVIF
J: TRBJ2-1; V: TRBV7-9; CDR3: CASSAILGIPGNEQFF
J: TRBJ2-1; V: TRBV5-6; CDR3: CASTLAGGTIEQFF
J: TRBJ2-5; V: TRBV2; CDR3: CASSGSSGGALETQYF
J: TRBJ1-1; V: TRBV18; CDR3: CASSPGAGKAEAFF
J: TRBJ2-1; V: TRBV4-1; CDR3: CASSHRAGVNEQFF